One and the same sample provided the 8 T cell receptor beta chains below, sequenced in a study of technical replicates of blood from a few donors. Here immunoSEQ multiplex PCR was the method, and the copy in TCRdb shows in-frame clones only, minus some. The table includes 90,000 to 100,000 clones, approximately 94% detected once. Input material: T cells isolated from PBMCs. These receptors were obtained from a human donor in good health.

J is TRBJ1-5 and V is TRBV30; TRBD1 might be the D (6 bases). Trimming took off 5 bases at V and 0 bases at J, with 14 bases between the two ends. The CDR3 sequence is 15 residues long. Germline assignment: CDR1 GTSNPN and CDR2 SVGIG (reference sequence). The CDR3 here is CAWGGGTFSNQPQHF. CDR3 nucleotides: TGTGCCTGGGGAGGTGGGACATTTAGCAATCAGCCCCAGCATTTT. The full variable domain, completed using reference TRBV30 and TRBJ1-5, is SQTIHQWPATLVQPVGSPLSLECTVEGTSNPNLYWYRQAAGRGLQLLFYSVGIGQISSEVPQNLSASRPQDRQFILSSKKLLLSDSGFYLCAWGGGTFSNQPQHFGDGTRLSIL.

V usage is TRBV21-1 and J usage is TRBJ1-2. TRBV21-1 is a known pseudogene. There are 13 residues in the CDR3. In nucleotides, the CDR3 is TGTGCCAGCAGCTGCCGACTCTGTAGTGGCTACACCTTC. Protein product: CASSCRLCSGYTF.

CDR3 nucleotide sequence: TGTGCCAGCAGCTTGAATCTACTATCTGAGAACACCGGGGAGCTGTTTTTT. Protein: CASSLNLLSENTGELFF. This rearrangement joins TRBV7-9 to TRBJ2-2; D remains ambiguous. The CDR3 is 17 residues long. Germline CDR1 reads SEHNR; CDR2 reads FQNEAQ (reference sequence). Between the trimmed V and J ends, which lost 3 bases and 1 base, there was a span of 15 bases.

The DNA for the CDR3 is TGTGCCAGCAGCTCCAGGGTGGCCTATGGCTACACCTTC. It encodes CASSSRVAYGYTF. The V and J genes are TRBV7-9 and TRBJ1-2; D may be TRBD1 (5 bases). CDR1 and CDR2 (germline): SEHNR, FQNEAQ (reference sequence). The CDR3 is 13 residues long. The V end lost 4 bases, the J end lost 4 bases, and 10 bases lay between the germline ends.

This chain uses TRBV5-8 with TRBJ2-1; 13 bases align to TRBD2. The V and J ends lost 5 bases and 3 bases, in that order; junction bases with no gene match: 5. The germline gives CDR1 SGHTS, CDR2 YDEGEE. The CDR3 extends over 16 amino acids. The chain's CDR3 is CASRTRTSGGYNEQFF. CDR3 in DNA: TGTGCCAGCAGGACGCGGACTAGCGGGGGCTACAATGAGCAGTTCTTC.

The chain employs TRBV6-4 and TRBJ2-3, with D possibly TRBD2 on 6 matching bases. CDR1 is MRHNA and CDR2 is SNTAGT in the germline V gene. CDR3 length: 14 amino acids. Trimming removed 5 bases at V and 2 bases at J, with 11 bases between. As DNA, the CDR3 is TGTGCCAGCAGTATCGGGGGAAACACAGATACGCAGTATTTT. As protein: CASSIGGNTDTQYF.

In nucleotides, the CDR3 is TGTGCCAGCGGCGACAGCAAACTGTTTTTT. It encodes CASGDSKLFF. The chain employs TRBV6-1 and TRBJ1-4, with a weak D call TRBD1 (5 bases). CDR3 length: 10 amino acids. In germline, CDR1 is MNHNS, CDR2 SASEGT. The V and J ends lost 8 bases and 11 bases respectively, with 9 bases between them.

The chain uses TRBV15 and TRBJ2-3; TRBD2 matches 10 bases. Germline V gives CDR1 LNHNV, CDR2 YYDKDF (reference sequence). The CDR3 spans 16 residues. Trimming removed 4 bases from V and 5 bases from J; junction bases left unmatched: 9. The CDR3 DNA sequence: TGTGCCACCAGCAAAGGGACTAGCGTCGTGGGAGATACGCAGTATTTT. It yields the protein CATSKGTSVVGDTQYF.